This TCR beta chain was observed in a study of blood T cell repertoires in COVID-19. The CDR3 totals 12 residues. Germline V gene data show CDR1 as ENHRY and CDR2 as SYGVKD. Trimming stripped 10 bases from V and 9 bases from J, with 16 bases between. The data were produced by immunoSEQ multiplex PCR, yet TCRdb's version contains in-frame clones alone and is incomplete. The repertoire holds about 200,000 clones, with roughly three quarters as singletons. The sample consisted of PBMCs or T cells enriched from blood (not recorded which). The TCR was taken from a woman in her forties or fifties with acute COVID-19. This chain connects TRBV10-3 to TRBJ2-1, with D tentatively TRBD2 (6 bases). The CDR3 nucleotides read TGTGCCACCCTACGACTAGACGGTGAGCAGTTCTTC. It translates to CATLRLDGEQFF.